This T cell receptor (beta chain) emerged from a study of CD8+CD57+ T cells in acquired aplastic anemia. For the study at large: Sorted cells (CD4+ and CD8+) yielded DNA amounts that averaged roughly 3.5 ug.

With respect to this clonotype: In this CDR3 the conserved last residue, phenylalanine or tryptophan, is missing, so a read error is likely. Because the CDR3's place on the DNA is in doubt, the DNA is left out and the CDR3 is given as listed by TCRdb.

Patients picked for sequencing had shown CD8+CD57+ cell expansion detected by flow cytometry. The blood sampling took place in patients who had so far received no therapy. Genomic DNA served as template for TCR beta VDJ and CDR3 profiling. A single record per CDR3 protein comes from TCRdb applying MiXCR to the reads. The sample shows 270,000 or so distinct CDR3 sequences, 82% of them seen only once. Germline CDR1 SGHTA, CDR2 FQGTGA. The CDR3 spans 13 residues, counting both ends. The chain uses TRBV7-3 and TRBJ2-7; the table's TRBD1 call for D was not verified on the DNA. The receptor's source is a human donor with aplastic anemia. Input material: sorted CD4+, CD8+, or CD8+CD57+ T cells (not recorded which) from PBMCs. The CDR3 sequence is CASSEQGYGEEHL.